This T cell receptor beta chain was obtained from a study of blood T cells in healthy people across ages. A J-beta primer mix and a sample-barcoded 5' primer were used in a second PCR of about 7 to 12 cycles. TCRdb redid the calling of the 5' RACE reads with MiXCR, one entry per CDR3 protein. The table records more than 800,000 distinct CDR3 sequences, 25% to 35% of them present only once. Germline lookup yields CDR1 SGHRS and CDR2 YFSETQ. Trimming took off 0 bases at V and 4 bases at J, with 8 bases between the two ends. The length of the CDR3 is 14 residues. The sequence was obtained from a woman at least 80 years old in good health. The specimen was blood. This chain joins TRBV5-1 and TRBJ1-3; D gene unclear. As DNA, the CDR3 is TGCGCCAGCAGCTTGGAGTGGCGGGGAAACACCATATATTTT. Its translation: CASSLEWRGNTIYF. The full variable domain, completed using reference TRBV5-1 and TRBJ1-3, is KAGVTQTPRYLIKTRGQQVTLSCSPISGHRSVSWYQQTPGQGLQFLFEYFSETQRNKGNFPGRFSGRQFSNSRSEMNVSTLELGDSALYLCASSLEWRGNTIYFGEGSWLTVV.